The rows below give T cell receptor beta chains drawn from one sample of a study of blood T cell repertoires in COVID-19. Method: immunoSEQ multiplex PCR; TCRdb's copy keeps in-frame clones and lacks some. In the table there are a few hundred thousand clones, under 90% of which are singletons. The sample comprised peripheral blood. The receptors were gathered from a woman aged 18 to 35 with acute or convalescent COVID-19. Both conserved end residues are part of each CDR3. Clone sizes are given selectively: once, few, many, or a class where the clone is expanded.

v_call	j_call	clone_size	cdr3_aa
TRBV9	TRBJ1-6	.	CARGAFSPLHF
TRBV19	TRBJ1-5	.	CASSDAGDYSNQPQHF
TRBV28	TRBJ2-7	.	CASSLRTRYDEQYF
TRBV6-5	TRBJ2-5	.	CASRNQDRQETQYF
TRBV3-1/TRBV3-2	TRBJ2-7	.	CASSQSVLAGEEQYF
TRBV28	TRBJ2-7	.	CASSNLRGGDEQYF
TRBV9	TRBJ1-2	.	CASSAGQGAFSYGYTF
TRBV19	TRBJ2-7	.	CASTTGAGDYEQYF
TRBV24-1	TRBJ2-5	.	CATSDSPGTSGWYQETQYF
TRBV4-1	TRBJ1-1	.	CASSQDVRGGNTEAFF
TRBV19	TRBJ2-7	.	CASSRGPGNSYEQYF
TRBV2	TRBJ2-2	.	CASRETGNPGELFF
TRBV3-1/TRBV3-2	TRBJ1-3	.	CASSQDPQGAGNTIYF
TRBV7-8	TRBJ2-2	.	CASTLPHQTGGINTGELFF
TRBV10-2	TRBJ2-3	.	CASSVLVGVDLPADTQYF
TRBV5-6	TRBJ2-1	.	CASTSSGSYNEQFF
TRBV2	TRBJ2-4	.	CASYFLTKNIQYF
TRBV7-3	TRBJ1-6	few	CASSLMSGFGSPLHF
TRBV6-6	TRBJ1-6	few	CASSQAGGQGSSYNSPLHF
TRBV27	TRBJ1-4	few	CASSLQTATNEKLFF
TRBV5-8	TRBJ2-3	.	CASSSQGGTDTQYF
TRBV7-2	TRBJ2-1	once	CASSLGLAVNEQFF
TRBV11-2	TRBJ2-5	once	CASSARSRGRVETQYF
TRBV19	TRBJ2-7	.	CASSRDSKNYEQYF
TRBV5-3	TRBJ1-1	.	CARSSPGGFETEAFF
TRBV7-7	TRBJ2-2	.	CASSLASPTGGRTGELFF
TRBV6-2/TRBV6-3	TRBJ2-5	once	CASSPGLATLQGETQYF
TRBV5-1	TRBJ1-2	.	CASSPASGTHYGYTF
TRBV19	TRBJ2-1	few	CASSIGLAGVSEQFF
TRBV5-1	TRBJ1-4	.	CASSQAGTGGEKLFF
TRBV6-2/TRBV6-3	TRBJ2-1	many	CASSPTGSGYNEQFF
TRBV28	TRBJ2-7	once	CASSLVGTSGSYEQYF
TRBV14	TRBJ2-1	.	CASSQGSGGSYNEQFF
TRBV4-3	TRBJ1-1	.	CASSSGYNTEAFF
TRBV5-6	TRBJ1-2	.	CASLSTTGGNYGYTF
TRBV29-1	TRBJ2-7	.	CSVEVAGFVDSEQYF
TRBV13	TRBJ1-2	.	CASSLAMKRGYGYTF
TRBV7-2	TRBJ2-7	.	CASSLVSTGGFSEQYF
TRBV7-2	TRBJ2-3	.	CASSRSQGMADTQYF
TRBV15	TRBJ1-1	.	CATISGTGRTEAFF
TRBV30	TRBJ2-5	.	CAWSDQVETQYF
TRBV5-1	TRBJ2-3	.	CASSFSGSGADTQYF
TRBV11-2	TRBJ2-1	.	CASSLGLAGGLDEQFF
TRBV6-5	TRBJ2-1	.	CASSFDSSYNEQFF
TRBV18	TRBJ1-2	.	CASSPQVNDYGYTF
TRBV5-1	TRBJ2-3	.	CASSDRDSNTQYF
TRBV7-2	TRBJ2-1	.	CASSLVPGVYNEQFF
TRBV2	TRBJ2-7	once	CASSDGTEYEQYF
TRBV29-1	TRBJ2-7	.	CSVGQGLEQYF
TRBV28	TRBJ1-2	.	CASSPLTLRDRGRQGYTF